This T cell receptor beta chain is drawn from a study of shared clonotypes between healthy human individuals. About this clone: Antigen specificity is unknown.

Study-level results: Clonotype sharing across donors was expected to vary with sequencing depth. Sample collection involved blood only; tissue repertoires are likely different.

The CDR3 sequence is 16 residues long. V lost 4 bases, J lost 7 bases, and 12 bases stayed unmatched. The germline V gene encodes CDR1 GTSNPN and CDR2 SVGIG (reference sequence). Healthy and HIV-negative, the adult donors had no recent acute infections or vaccinations. Genomic DNA of every subset was divided equally among multiple immunoSEQ plates. TCRdb's table, derived via immunoSEQ multiplex PCR, lists solely in-frame clones and lacks some. The sample lists about 450,000 clones, around three quarters occurring once. The TCR comes from a woman between 35 and 50 years old in good health. Some clones in this sample may be carry-over from other donors' samples. Sequenced input: PBMCs. The chain joins TRBV30 to TRBJ2-1; 11 positions match TRBD2. The CDR3 nucleotides read TGTGCCTGGAACCCGTGGGGGACTAGCGGTACGAATGAGCAGTTCTTC. It codes for CAWNPWGTSGTNEQFF.